A selection of T cell receptor beta chains follows, all from one sample in a study of shared clonotypes between healthy human individuals. Sequencing used immunoSEQ multiplex PCR; TCRdb keeps in-frame clones, though not all of them. The data show some 740,000 clones, over 90% seen once. The specimen was naive CD8+ T cells sorted from blood. These TCRs come from a man aged 25 to 40 in good health. The CDR3 runs from the conserved cysteine through the conserved F or W. D genes are given only for firm matches. Expanded clones are given a class, and other clones once, few, many or no size at all.

V	size	length	J	D	CDR3	DNA
TRBV19	-	13	TRBJ1-1	TRBD1	CASSWDSNTEAFF	TGTGCCAGTAGTTGGGACAGTAACACTGAAGCTTTCTTT
TRBV7-9	-	13	TRBJ1-1	-	CASSSPGEDEAFF	TGTGCCAGCAGCTCACCCGGCGAAGATGAAGCTTTCTTT
TRBV5-4	-	13	TRBJ2-1	-	CASRGASLDEQFF	TGTGCCAGCAGGGGTGCCTCCTTAGATGAGCAGTTCTTC
TRBV7-9	-	12	TRBJ1-5	-	CASSLGGRPQHF	TGTGCCAGCAGCTTGGGGGGGAGGCCCCAGCATTTT
TRBV13	once	13	TRBJ1-4	-	CASRSTQNEKLFF	TGTGCCAGCAGGTCCACCCAGAATGAAAAACTGTTTTTT
TRBV27	once	13	TRBJ2-7	TRBD2	CASSFGGSYEQYF	TGTGCCAGCAGTTTCGGCGGGAGCTACGAGCAGTACTTC
TRBV7-9	-	15	TRBJ2-7	TRBD2	CASSATSGNIYEQYF	TGTGCCAGCAGCGCAACTAGCGGGAACATCTACGAGCAGTACTTC
TRBV11-3	-	15	TRBJ1-1	-	CASSLGSREDTEAFF	TGTGCCAGCAGCTTAGGGTCCAGGGAGGACACTGAAGCTTTCTTT
TRBV7-2	-	16	TRBJ2-7	TRBD2	CASSHPTSGSSYEQYF	TGTGCCAGCAGCCACCCGACTAGCGGAAGCTCCTACGAGCAGTACTTC
TRBV10-2	-	14	TRBJ2-7	-	CASSEGRYWDEQYF	TGCGCCAGCAGTGAAGGGCGGTACTGGGACGAGCAGTACTTC
TRBV4-1	-	14	TRBJ2-2	-	CASSQGRETGELFF	TGCGCCAGCAGCCAGGGCAGGGAAACCGGGGAGCTGTTTTTT
TRBV30	-	12	TRBJ1-2	-	CAFSGPSYGYTF	TGTGCCTTCTCTGGACCCAGCTATGGCTACACCTTC
TRBV27	-	15	TRBJ2-7	-	CASSPNRDRAYEQYF	TGTGCCAGCAGTCCCAACAGGGATAGGGCCTACGAGCAGTACTTC
TRBV5-8	-	15	TRBJ1-5	-	CASSSRDGSNQPQHF	TGTGCCAGCAGCTCCCGGGACGGTAGCAATCAGCCCCAGCATTTT
TRBV30	-	15	TRBJ1-2	-	CAWEKSSTGYYGYTF	TGTGCCTGGGAAAAATCGTCAACAGGGTACTATGGCTACACCTTC
TRBV29-1	-	16	TRBJ2-3	-	CSVEDRGRSSTDTQYF	TGCAGCGTTGAAGATCGTGGCAGATCCAGCACAGATACGCAGTATTTT
TRBV4-1	-	15	TRBJ1-5	-	CASSLEIGGNQPQHF	TGCGCCAGCAGCCTAGAGATAGGTGGCAATCAGCCCCAGCATTTT
TRBV27	-	13	TRBJ2-2	-	CASSPTRTGELFF	TGTGCCAGCAGTCCAACTAGAACCGGGGAGCTGTTTTTT
TRBV27	few	10	TRBJ2-7	-	CASGTYEQYF	TGTGCCAGCGGTACCTACGAGCAGTACTTC
TRBV7-3	once	15	TRBJ2-3	TRBD2	CASSFSGRSTDTQYF	TGTGCCAGCAGCTTTAGCGGGAGATCCACAGATACGCAGTATTTT
TRBV2	-	14	TRBJ2-2	-	CASSERGATGELFF	TGTGCCAGCAGTGAAAGAGGCGCCACCGGGGAGCTGTTTTTT
TRBV5-1	-	16	TRBJ2-7	-	CASSYSSVRALYEQYF	TGCGCCAGCAGCTATTCTTCTGTCAGGGCCCTCTACGAGCAGTACTTC
TRBV28	-	17	TRBJ1-2	TRBD1	CASSWGQGAIANYGYTF	TGTGCCAGCAGTTGGGGACAGGGGGCTATAGCTAACTATGGCTACACCTTC
TRBV7-2	-	15	TRBJ1-2	TRBD1	CASSSSTGDDYGYTF	TGTGCCAGCAGCTCCTCGACAGGGGACGACTATGGCTACACCTTC
TRBV7-3	-	16	TRBJ1-4	-	CASSLTGPSAEEKLFF	TGTGCCAGCAGCTTAACTGGGCCTTCCGCGGAGGAAAAACTGTTTTTT
TRBV9	-	13	TRBJ1-2	-	CASSVAGERGYTF	TGTGCCAGCAGCGTAGCTGGGGAGCGAGGCTACACCTTC
TRBV4-1	-	15	TRBJ2-1	-	CASSQDWDLTDEQFF	TGCGCCAGCAGCCAAGATTGGGATTTGACGGATGAGCAGTTCTTC
TRBV15	-	20	TRBJ2-3	TRBD2	CATSRYPRRTLAGDTDTQYF	TGTGCCACCAGCAGATATCCCCGCCGAACACTAGCGGGAGATACAGATACGCAGTATTTT
TRBV7-6	-	16	TRBJ2-3	TRBD2	CASSALAGVPTDTQYF	TGTGCCAGCAGCGCCTTAGCGGGAGTTCCCACAGATACGCAGTATTTT
TRBV15	-	15	TRBJ2-7	-	CATSRDPNGEDEQYF	TGTGCCACCAGCAGAGATCCGAACGGCGAGGACGAGCAGTACTTC
TRBV2	-	12	TRBJ2-2	-	CASNPETGELFF	TGTGCCAGCAACCCGGAAACCGGGGAGCTGTTTTTT
TRBV7-7	-	15	TRBJ2-3	-	CASSLTSAVTDTQYF	TGTGCCAGCAGCTTGACTTCGGCGGTCACAGATACGCAGTATTTT
TRBV19	-	16	TRBJ2-1	TRBD2	CASSSGRREAMNEQFF	TGTGCCAGTAGTAGCGGGAGGCGTGAAGCGATGAATGAGCAGTTCTTC
TRBV28	-	11	TRBJ1-1	TRBD1	CASSPGGEAFF	TGTGCCAGCAGTCCAGGGGGAGAAGCTTTCTTT
TRBV4-3	-	14	TRBJ2-7	-	CASSSWDTSYEQYF	TGCGCCAGCAGCTCGTGGGACACCTCCTACGAGCAGTACTTC
TRBV4-1	-	14	TRBJ2-7	-	CASSQDDPGYEQYF	TGCGCCAGCAGCCAAGATGATCCGGGCTACGAGCAGTACTTC
TRBV5-1	-	13	TRBJ2-3	-	CASRPRGSDTQYF	TGCGCCAGCAGACCCCGTGGGTCGGATACGCAGTATTTT
TRBV29-1	-	14	TRBJ2-7	TRBD1	CSVDSGGSAYEQYF	TGCAGCGTTGATTCAGGGGGTTCCGCCTACGAGCAGTACTTC
TRBV7-9	-	15	TRBJ2-7	-	CASSLGTGKFYEQYF	TGTGCCAGCAGCTTAGGGACGGGCAAGTTCTACGAGCAGTACTTC
TRBV5-5	-	15	TRBJ2-1	TRBD1	CASSLGQGAGNEQFF	TGTGCCAGCAGCTTGGGGCAGGGGGCTGGGAATGAGCAGTTCTTC
TRBV28	once	19	TRBJ1-5	-	CASSSPGTEHVISNQPQHF	TGTGCCAGCAGTTCCCCCGGGACCGAGCATGTGATCAGCAATCAGCCCCAGCATTTT